This T cell receptor (beta chain) was identified during a study of cytomegalovirus exposure and HLA in healthy donors. In germline, CDR1 is SGHDT, CDR2 YYEEEE. This CDR3 comprises 14 residues. V lost 7 bases to trimming and J lost 4 bases, with 15 bases between them. It was with 60 Vbeta and 13 Jbeta primers that the PCR ran. TCRdb's copy holds only in-frame clones and misses some; the assay was immunoSEQ multiplex PCR. The repertoire holds about 190,000 clones, with over 70% as singletons. The rearrangement joins TRBV5-6 to TRBJ1-3, with D possibly matching TRBD1 (5 bases). The clonotype was recovered from a woman aged 18 to 35 in good health and CMV-seronegative. The sequencing input was PBMCs. DNA for the CDR3: TGTGCCAGCGGTCAGGGTAGTGTAGGAAACACCATATATTTT. Translation: CASGQGSVGNTIYF.